One sample yielded the 29 T cell receptor beta chains listed below, sequenced in a study of monozygotic twins with inflammatory bowel disease. No DNA is given; TCRdb re-called the 5' RACE reads and lists each CDR3 protein once. The table for this sample gives 300,000 to 350,000 distinct CDR3 sequences. The specimen sequenced was blood. The receptors derive from a human donor with ulcerative colitis or Crohn's disease, or a healthy co-twin of an affected twin (not recorded which).

This chain connects TRBV7-2 to TRBJ1-1. The CDR3 has 14 amino acids. Germline CDR1 SGHTA, CDR2 FQGNSA. The CDR3 region is CASSLVVNSAEAFF.

The chain is built from TRBV7-2 and TRBJ2-1; without DNA, the TCRdb call of TRBD2 cannot be checked. This CDR3 is built from 15 residues. CDR1 SGHTA and CDR2 FQGNSA come from the germline V gene. CDR3 loop: CASSLELAGGHEQFF.

CDR3 amino acids: CASSLRQGKIINEQFF. V usage is TRBV28 and J usage is TRBJ2-1; TCRdb proposes TRBD1, but this gene call is untestable without DNA. This CDR3 is built from 16 residues. Germline lookup yields CDR1 MDHEN and CDR2 SYDVKM.

The chain is built from TRBV14 and TRBJ2-5; TCRdb reports TRBD2, a call that lacks DNA to check it against. This CDR3 has 14 residues. CDR1 and CDR2 from the germline V gene are SGHDN and FVKESK. CDR3 sequence reads: CASSPSTSVATQYF.

The chain is built from TRBV3-1 and TRBJ2-2. The CDR3 is 15 amino acids. CDR1 LGHDT and CDR2 YNNKEL come from the germline V gene (reference sequence). The chain's CDR3 is CASSQVMERSGELFF.

The chain has TRBV25-1 and TRBJ2-1. The CDR3 covers 14 residues. Germline V gene lookup returns CDR1 MGHDK and CDR2 SYGVNS. The CDR3 sequence: CASSPMGSYNEQFF.

The gene calls are TRBV20-1 and TRBJ2-3. This CDR3 has 12 residues. Germline V CDR1 and CDR2: DFQATT, SNEGSKA (reference sequence). The CDR3 spells CSAKSGTDTQYF.

Here the CDR3 reads CASSSIGLASVKNIQYF. This sequence joins TRBV27 and TRBJ2-4; TCRdb outputs TRBD2, but without DNA this stays unchecked. CDR3 length: 17 amino acids. Germline CDR1 MNHEY, CDR2 SMNVEV (reference sequence).

This chain uses TRBV29-1 with TRBJ1-1. CDR1 and CDR2 (germline): SQVTM, ANQGSEA. This CDR3 is built from 15 residues. CDR3 sequence reads: CSVETTDPENTEALF.

V and J are TRBV7-9 and TRBJ1-1; TCRdb reports TRBD1, a call that lacks DNA to check it against. Germline V lookup: CDR1 SEHNR, CDR2 FQNEAQ (reference sequence). CDR3 size: 14 residues. CDR3 loop: CASSPDRENTEAFF.

The rearrangement links TRBV6-1 to TRBJ2-7; TCRdb lists TRBD2, though no DNA is available to test this call. This CDR3 region has 14 residues. The germline V gene encodes CDR1 MNHNS and CDR2 SASEGT. This chain's CDR3 is CASSASGRAREQYF.

The chain carries TRBV11-2 and TRBJ1-2; TCRdb reports TRBD1, a call that lacks DNA to check it against. CDR1 is SGHAT, CDR2 FQNNGV, per germline. The CDR3 loop spans 16 amino acids. This CDR3 is CASSAYWDREAYGYTF.

The chain employs TRBV19 and TRBJ2-7. The CDR3 has 12 amino acids. Germline V CDR1 and CDR2: LNHDA, SQIVND (reference sequence). CDR3 sequence reads: CASINRTYEQYF.

The chain combines TRBV7-8 with TRBJ1-5; no DNA is available, so the TRBD1 call from TCRdb remains unchecked. Germline V gene lookup returns CDR1 SGHVS and CDR2 FQNEAQ. This CDR3 comprises 16 residues. The CDR3 here is CASSPRGGAADQPQHF.

The chain has TRBV7-2 and TRBJ2-1; TCRdb's D call of TRBD2 is untestable without DNA. The CDR3 loop spans 18 amino acids. Germline CDR1 reads SGHTA; CDR2 reads FQGNSA. CDR3 amino acids: CASSLATVGLELYNEQFF.

V and J are TRBV27 and TRBJ2-7; TCRdb outputs TRBD2, but without DNA this stays unchecked. CDR1 is MNHEY, CDR2 SMNVEV, per germline (reference sequence). The CDR3 runs to 17 residues. This CDR3 is CASSSRTSGGDLLEQYF.

The genes are TRBV12-5 and TRBJ2-3. CDR1 is LGHNT and CDR2 is FRNRAP in the germline V gene. The CDR3 is 15 amino acids. CDR3 sequence reads: CASGLGQGFTDTQYF.

The CDR3 sequence: CASRGTGHRDTQYF. This chain connects TRBV25-1 to TRBJ2-3; TCRdb's D call of TRBD1 is untestable without DNA. CDR3 length: 14 residues. Germline loops: CDR1 MGHDK, CDR2 SYGVNS.

The chain couples TRBV12-3 or TRBV12-4 to TRBJ2-3; with no DNA, the TCRdb D assignment of TRBD1 cannot be verified. The CDR3 length is 14 residues. CDR3 amino acids: CASKPGPSTDTQYF.

This chain links TRBV3-1 with TRBJ1-2; with no DNA, the TCRdb D assignment of TRBD1 cannot be verified. The germline gives CDR1 LGHDT, CDR2 YNNKEL (reference sequence). The CDR3 has 13 residues. CDR3 residues: CASSPGTGYGYTF.

The chain recombines TRBV28 with TRBJ2-2; the D call from TCRdb, TRBD2, cannot be confirmed without DNA. CDR1 MDHEN and CDR2 SYDVKM come from the germline V gene. The CDR3 is made up of 15 amino acids. CDR3: CASGDGAIPPGELFF.

This chain connects TRBV7-3 to TRBJ1-4; TCRdb selects TRBD1, and the lack of DNA leaves this call unchecked. The CDR3 contains 15 residues. Germline V gene data show CDR1 as SGHTA and CDR2 as FQGTGA. The CDR3 loop reads CASSLTGGSNEKLFF.

The chain carries TRBV4-1 and TRBJ1-1; with no DNA, the TCRdb D assignment of TRBD1 cannot be verified. Germline values: CDR1 MGHRA, CDR2 YSYEKL. CDR3 length: 14 amino acids. The chain's CDR3 is CASSYPGTTPEAFF.

This sequence joins TRBV29-1 and TRBJ1-1; TCRdb lists TRBD1, though no DNA is available to test this call. The V gene's germline CDR1 is SQVTM and CDR2 ANQGSEA. The CDR3 spans 13 residues. The CDR3 region is CSVVRGTNTEAFF. The complete variable domain, with remaining parts taken from reference TRBV29-1 and TRBJ1-1, reads SAVISQKPSRDICQRGTSLTIQCQVDSQVTMMFWYRQQPGQSLTLIATANQGSEATYESGFVIDKFPISRPNLTFSTLTVSNMSPEDSSIYLCSVVRGTNTEAFFGQGTRLTVV.

This sequence joins TRBV5-1 and TRBJ2-1; TCRdb picks TRBD2, but there is no DNA to check that call. Germline loops: CDR1 SGHRS, CDR2 YFSETQ. The CDR3 is made up of 16 amino acids. The CDR3: CASSFELAGGRNEQFF.

V usage is TRBV6-5 and J usage is TRBJ2-7; TCRdb reports TRBD1, a call that lacks DNA to check it against. This CDR3 is built from 15 residues. Germline V lookup: CDR1 MNHEY, CDR2 SVGAGI. The CDR3 loop is CASSRSGQGFYEQYF.

The chain couples TRBV28 to TRBJ2-7; the D call of TRBD1 rests on TCRdb alone, since no DNA is present to check it. The CDR3 spans 14 residues. The germline CDR1 and CDR2 sequences are MDHEN and SYDVKM. The CDR3 region is CASSLWAGENEQYF.

This chain links TRBV27 with TRBJ1-4; no DNA is available, so the TRBD1 call from TCRdb remains unchecked. This CDR3 has 16 amino acids. Germline CDR1 MNHEY, CDR2 SMNVEV (reference sequence). The CDR3 spells CASSLRDRASNEKLFF.

V and J are TRBV6-2 or TRBV6-3 and TRBJ2-1. This CDR3 contains 16 residues. Germline CDR1 and CDR2: MNHEY and SVGEGT. CDR3 sequence: CASSSRQRGLVSEQFF.